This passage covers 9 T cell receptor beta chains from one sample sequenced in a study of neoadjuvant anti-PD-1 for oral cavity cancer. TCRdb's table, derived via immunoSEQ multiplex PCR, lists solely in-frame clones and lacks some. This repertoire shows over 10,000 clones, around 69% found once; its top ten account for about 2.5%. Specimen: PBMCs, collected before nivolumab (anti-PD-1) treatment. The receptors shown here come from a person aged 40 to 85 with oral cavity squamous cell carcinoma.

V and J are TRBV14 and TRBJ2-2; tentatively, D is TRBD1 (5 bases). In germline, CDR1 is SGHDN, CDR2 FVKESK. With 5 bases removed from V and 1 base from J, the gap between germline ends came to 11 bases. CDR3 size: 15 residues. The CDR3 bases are TGTGCCAGCAGCTTTTCTCAGGGGAACACCGGGGAGCTGTTTTTT. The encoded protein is CASSFSQGNTGELFF.

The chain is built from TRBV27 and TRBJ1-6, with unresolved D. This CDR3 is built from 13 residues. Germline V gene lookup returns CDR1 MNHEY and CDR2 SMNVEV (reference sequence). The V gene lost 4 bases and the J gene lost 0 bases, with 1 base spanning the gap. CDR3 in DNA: TGTGCCAGCAGTTCCTCCTATAATTCACCCCTCCACTTT. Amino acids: CASSSSYNSPLHF.

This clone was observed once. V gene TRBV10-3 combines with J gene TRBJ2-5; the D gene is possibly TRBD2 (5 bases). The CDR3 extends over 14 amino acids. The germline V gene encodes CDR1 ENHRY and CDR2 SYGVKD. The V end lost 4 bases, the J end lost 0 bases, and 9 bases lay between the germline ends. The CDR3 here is CAISGVANQETQYF. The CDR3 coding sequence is TGTGCCATCAGTGGGGTAGCGAACCAAGAGACCCAGTACTTC.

The CDR3, as DNA: TGTGCCAGCTCACTTCGGACTAGCGGGGGAGATACGCAGTATTTT. Protein: CASSLRTSGGDTQYF. The chain is built from TRBV18 and TRBJ2-3, with TRBD2 matching 13 bases. The V gene end was trimmed by 4 bases and the J gene end by 5 bases; junction bases not matched to a gene: 3. CDR3 length: 15 residues. CDR1 and CDR2 (germline): KGHSH, LQKENI.

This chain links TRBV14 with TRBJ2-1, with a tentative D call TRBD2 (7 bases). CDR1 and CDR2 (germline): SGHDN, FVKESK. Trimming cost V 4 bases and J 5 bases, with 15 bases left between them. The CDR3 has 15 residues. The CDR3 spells CASSPAGAGNNEQFF. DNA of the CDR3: TGTGCCAGCAGCCCTGCGGGGGCTGGGAACAATGAGCAGTTCTTC.

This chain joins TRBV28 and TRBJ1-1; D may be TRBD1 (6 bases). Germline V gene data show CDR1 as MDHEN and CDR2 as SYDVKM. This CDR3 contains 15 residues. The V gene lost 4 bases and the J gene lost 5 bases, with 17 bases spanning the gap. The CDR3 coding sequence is TGTGCCAGCAGTTCCTACTCCGGACAGTTTACTGAAGCTTTCTTT. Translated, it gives CASSSYSGQFTEAFF.

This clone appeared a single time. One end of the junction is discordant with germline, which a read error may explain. The CDR3 here is CASSLDQGRAEAFF. The CDR3 DNA reads TGTGCCAGCAGTTTGGACCAGGGACGGGCTGAAGCTTTCTTT. The chain couples TRBV5-4 to TRBJ1-1; TRBD1 is a possible D gene (5 bases). The length of the CDR3 is 14 residues. Germline CDR1 is SGHNT and CDR2 is YYREEE (reference sequence).

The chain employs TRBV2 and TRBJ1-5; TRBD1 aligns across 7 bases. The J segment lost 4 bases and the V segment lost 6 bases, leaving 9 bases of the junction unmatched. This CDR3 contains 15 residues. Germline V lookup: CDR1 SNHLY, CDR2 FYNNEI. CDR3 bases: TGTGCCAGCAGGGCCCCAGAGGGGGCTAATCAGCCCCAGCATTTT. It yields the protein CASRAPEGANQPQHF. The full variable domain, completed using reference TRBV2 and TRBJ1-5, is EPEVTQTPSHQVTQMGQEVILRCVPISNHLYFYWYRQILGQKVEFLVSFYNNEISEKSEIFDDQFSVERPDGSNFTLKIRSTKLEDSAMYFCASRAPEGANQPQHFGDGTRLSIL.

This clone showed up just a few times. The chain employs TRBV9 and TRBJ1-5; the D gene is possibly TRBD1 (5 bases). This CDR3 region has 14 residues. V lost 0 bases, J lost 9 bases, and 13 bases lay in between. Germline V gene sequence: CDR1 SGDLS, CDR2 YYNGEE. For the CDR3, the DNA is TGTGCCAGCAGCGTAGGTGGAGGGGAGAGGCCCCAGCATTTT. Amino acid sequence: CASSVGGGERPQHF.